This paragraph covers one T cell receptor (beta chain) sequence. Antigen unknown. The data were obtained in a study of cytomegalovirus exposure and HLA in healthy donors. Germline lookup yields CDR1 SGHTA and CDR2 FQGNSA. V was trimmed by 5 bases and J by 4 bases, leaving 13 bases between them. CDR3 size: 14 residues. The PCR had 60 Vbeta and 13 Jbeta primers. Source study methods: A later analysis tallied approximately 78 million unique TCR beta chains, 8.5 million to 11 million of them shared. The method was immunoSEQ multiplex PCR; TCRdb's version includes in-frame clones alone and lacks a portion of them. V, J and clone size derive from that table, while D and trimming were established from the DNA sequence. This sample's table reports some 110,000 clones. General observations from the study: Generally TCR sequences proved uncommon, though certain public TCRs appeared in numerous donors. In an earlier analysis, productive rearrangement rates for most beta V segments clustered near 87% or 30%. Researchers reported in a later analysis that a missense DCLRE1C variant was tied to TCR beta V- and J-gene trimming.

The sample comprised PBMCs. This chain connects TRBV7-2 to TRBJ2-3, with D possibly matching TRBD2 (6 bases). This TCR came from a man aged 25-45 years in good health and CMV-seronegative. Written as DNA, the CDR3 is TGTGCCAGCAGCCCTAGCGTGGGTGCAGATACGCAGTATTTT. Its translation is CASSPSVGADTQYF.